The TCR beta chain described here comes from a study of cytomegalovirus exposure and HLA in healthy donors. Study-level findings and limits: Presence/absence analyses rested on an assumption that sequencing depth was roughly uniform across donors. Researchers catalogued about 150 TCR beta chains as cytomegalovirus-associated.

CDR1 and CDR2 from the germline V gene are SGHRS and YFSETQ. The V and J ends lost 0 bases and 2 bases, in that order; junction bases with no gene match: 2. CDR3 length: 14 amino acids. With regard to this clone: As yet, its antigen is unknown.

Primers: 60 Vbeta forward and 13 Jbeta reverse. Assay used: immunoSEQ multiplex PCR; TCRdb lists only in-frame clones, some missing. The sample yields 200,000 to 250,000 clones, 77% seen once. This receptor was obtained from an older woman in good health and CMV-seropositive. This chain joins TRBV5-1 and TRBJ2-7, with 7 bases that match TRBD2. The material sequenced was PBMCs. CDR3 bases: TGCGCCAGCAGCTTGGTGGGACTAACCTACGAGCAGTACTTC. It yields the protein CASSLVGLTYEQYF.